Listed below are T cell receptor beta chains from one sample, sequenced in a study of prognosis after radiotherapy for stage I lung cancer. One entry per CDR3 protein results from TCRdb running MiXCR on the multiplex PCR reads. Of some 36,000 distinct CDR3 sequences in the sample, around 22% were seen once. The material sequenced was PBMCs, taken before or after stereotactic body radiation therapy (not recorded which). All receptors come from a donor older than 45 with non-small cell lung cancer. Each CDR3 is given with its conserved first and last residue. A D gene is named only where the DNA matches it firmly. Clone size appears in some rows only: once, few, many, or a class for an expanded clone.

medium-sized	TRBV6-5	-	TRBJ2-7	CASSYGGKSEQYF	TGTGCCAGCAGTTACGGGGGGAAAAGCGAGCAGTACTTC
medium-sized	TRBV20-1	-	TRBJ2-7	CSAPPPLGTSYEQYF	TGCAGTGCCCCACCTCCGCTCGGGACAAGCTACGAGCAGTACTTC
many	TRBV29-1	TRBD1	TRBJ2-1	CSVERQGTNEQFF	TGCAGCGTTGAAAGACAGGGAACTAATGAGCAGTTCTTC
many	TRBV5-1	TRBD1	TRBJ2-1	CASSATGQAYNEQFF	TGCGCCAGCAGCGCTACGGGACAGGCTTACAATGAGCAGTTCTTC
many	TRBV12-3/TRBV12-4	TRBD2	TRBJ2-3	CASSLNSGSPDTQYF	TGTGCCAGCAGTTTAAATAGCGGGAGCCCAGATACGCAGTATTTT
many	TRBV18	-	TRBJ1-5	CASSQYSNQPQHF	TGTGCCAGCTCACAGTATAGCAATCAGCCCCAGCATTTT
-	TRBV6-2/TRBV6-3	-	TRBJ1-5	CASIREAAGNQPQHF	TGTGCCAGCATACGAGAGGCGGCAGGTAATCAGCCCCAGCATTTT
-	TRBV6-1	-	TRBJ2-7	CASSPQAGFEQYF	TGCGCCAGCAGCCCTCAGGCGGGGTTCGAGCAGTACTTC
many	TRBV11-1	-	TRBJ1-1	CASSPQGADLTEAFF	TGTGCCAGCAGCCCCCAAGGGGCGGACCTCACTGAAGCTTTCTTT
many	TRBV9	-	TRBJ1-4	CASSSQRRQGWGILANEKLFF	TGTGCCAGCAGCTCCCAGAGGAGGCAGGGTTGGGGGATTTTGGCTAATGAAAAACTGTTTTTT
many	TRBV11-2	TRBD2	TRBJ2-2	CASSLVSAGTGELFF	TGTGCCAGCAGCTTAGTGTCAGCGGGGACCGGGGAGCTGTTTTTT
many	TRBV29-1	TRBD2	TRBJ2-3	CSARPTSGGGHTQYF	TGCAGCGCTCGCCCGACTAGCGGGGGTGGGCATACGCAGTATTTT
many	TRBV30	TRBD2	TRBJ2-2	CAWSGLAQVGELFF	TGTGCCTGGAGTGGACTAGCGCAGGTCGGGGAGCTGTTTTTT
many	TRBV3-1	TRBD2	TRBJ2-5	CASSQDLTSIETQYF	TGTGCCAGCAGCCAAGATCTGACTAGCATAGAGACCCAGTACTTC
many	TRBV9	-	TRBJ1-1	CASSEVLSVEAFF	TGTGCCAGCAGCGAAGTACTTAGCGTTGAAGCTTTCTTT
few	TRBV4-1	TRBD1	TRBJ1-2	CASSQDVTGRPYGYTF	TGCGCCAGCAGCCAAGATGTGACAGGGCGCCCCTATGGCTACACCTTC
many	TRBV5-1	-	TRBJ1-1	CASSLAPNTEAFF	TGCGCCAGCAGCTTAGCCCCGAACACTGAAGCTTTCTTT
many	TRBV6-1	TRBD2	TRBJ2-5	CASSSLAGLTPRGYF	TGTGCCAGCAGTTCCCTAGCGGGACTAACCCCGAGGGGGTACTTC
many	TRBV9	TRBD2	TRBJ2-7	CASSGSGASYEQYF	TGTGCCAGCAGCGGGAGCGGGGCCTCCTACGAGCAGTACTTC
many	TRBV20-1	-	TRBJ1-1	CSARDLWDTEAFF	TGCAGTGCGCGGGACCTGTGGGACACTGAAGCTTTCTTT
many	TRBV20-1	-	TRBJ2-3	CSAGPGPPTDTQYF	TGCAGTGCTGGGCCGGGCCCCCCGACAGATACGCAGTATTTT
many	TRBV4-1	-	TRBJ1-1	CASSQDSYTEAFF	TGCGCCAGCAGCCAGGACAGCTACACTGAAGCTTTCTTT
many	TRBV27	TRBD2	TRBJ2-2	CASSLLAGEAGELFF	TGTGCCAGCAGTTTACTAGCGGGAGAGGCCGGGGAGCTGTTTTTT
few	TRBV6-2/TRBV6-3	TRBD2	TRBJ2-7	CASIFIGSGLVSYEQYF	TGTGCCAGCATCTTCATAGGATCGGGACTAGTATCCTACGAGCAGTACTTC
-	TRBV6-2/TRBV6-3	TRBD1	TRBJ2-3	CASTSTGARDKKYF	TGTGCCAGCACCTCGACAGGGGCGAGGGATAAGAAGTATTTT
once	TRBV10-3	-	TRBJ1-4	CAISEVGGREKLFF	TGTGCCATCAGTGAAGTGGGGGGTCGGGAAAAACTGTTTTTT
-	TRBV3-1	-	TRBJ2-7	CASSQAVGADYEQYF	TGTGCCAGCAGCCAAGCGGTCGGCGCCGACTACGAGCAGTACTTC
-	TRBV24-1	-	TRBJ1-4	CATSHPGKNDGKLFF	TGTGCCACCAGCCATCCGGGAAAGAACGATGGAAAACTGTTTTTT
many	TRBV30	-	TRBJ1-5	CAWRVGSSCPQHF	TGTGCCTGGAGGGTTGGCTCTAGCTGCCCCCAGCATTTT
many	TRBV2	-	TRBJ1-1	CASSVGQPTEAFF	TGTGCCAGCAGTGTAGGGCAGCCTACTGAAGCTTTCTTT
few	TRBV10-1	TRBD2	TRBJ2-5	CASSPHGGQETQYF	TGCGCCAGCAGTCCCCACGGGGGGCAAGAGACCCAGTACTTC
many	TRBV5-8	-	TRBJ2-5	CASSLFPRVFETQYF	TGTGCCAGCAGCTTGTTTCCGAGGGTTTTTGAGACCCAGTACTTC
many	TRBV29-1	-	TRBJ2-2	CSVGVTSPRDTGELFF	TGCAGCGTGGGGGTTACAAGCCCCAGGGACACCGGGGAGCTGTTTTTT
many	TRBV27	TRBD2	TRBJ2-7	CASRPSGGYEQYF	TGTGCCAGCAGGCCTAGCGGGGGTTACGAGCAGTACTTC
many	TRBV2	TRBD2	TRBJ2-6	CASTWTSGISGANVLTF	TGTGCCAGCACTTGGACTAGCGGGATCTCTGGGGCCAACGTCCTGACTTTC
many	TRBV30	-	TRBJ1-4	CAWSWAPTNEKLFF	TGTGCCTGGTCTTGGGCACCAACTAATGAAAAACTGTTTTTT
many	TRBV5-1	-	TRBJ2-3	CASSLFQARDTQYF	TGCGCCAGCAGCTTGTTTCAGGCCAGAGATACGCAGTATTTT
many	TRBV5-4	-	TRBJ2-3	CASSLAGLSGKDTQYF	TGTGCCAGCAGCTTGGCGGGACTTTCAGGGAAAGATACGCAGTATTTT
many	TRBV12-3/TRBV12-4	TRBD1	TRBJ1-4	CASRLGQGNEKLFF	TGTGCCAGCAGACTCGGACAGGGTAATGAAAAACTGTTTTTT
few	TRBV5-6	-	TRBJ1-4	CASSSLRIINEKLFF	TGTGCCAGCAGCTCGCTACGGATAATTAATGAAAAACTGTTTTTT
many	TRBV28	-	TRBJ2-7	CASRQPGRITYEQYF	TGTGCCAGCAGACAACCGGGACGAATTACCTACGAGCAGTACTTC
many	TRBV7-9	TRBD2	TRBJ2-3	CASSPLGGSTDTQYF	TGTGCCAGCAGCCCTTTGGGGGGGAGCACAGATACGCAGTATTTT
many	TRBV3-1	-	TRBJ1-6	CASSQERQVDSPLHF	TGTGCCAGCAGCCAAGAGAGACAAGTGGATTCACCCCTCCACTTT
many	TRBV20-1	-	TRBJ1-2	CSARRPGPNYGYTF	TGCAGTGCTAGGCGCCCCGGACCGAACTATGGCTACACCTTC
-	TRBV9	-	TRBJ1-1	CASSGSQGIMNTEAFF	TGTGCCAGCAGCGGATCACAGGGAATCATGAACACTGAAGCTTTCTTT
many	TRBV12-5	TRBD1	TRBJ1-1	CASGLGQGAAFF	TGTGCTAGTGGTTTGGGACAGGGAGCAGCTTTCTTT
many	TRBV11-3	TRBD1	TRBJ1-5	CASSRTGEYSNQPQHF	TGTGCCAGCTCTCGGACAGGGGAATATAGCAATCAGCCCCAGCATTTT
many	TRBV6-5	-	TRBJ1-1	CASSYVSNRDPEAFF	TGTGCCAGCAGTTACGTATCAAACAGGGACCCTGAAGCTTTCTTT
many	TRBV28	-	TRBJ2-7	CASIDTGGATYEQYF	TGTGCCAGTATCGATACGGGGGGCGCAACCTACGAGCAGTACTTC
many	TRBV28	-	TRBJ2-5	CASRAPGTAPGKTQYF	TGTGCCAGCAGGGCACCCGGGACCGCCCCGGGGAAGACCCAGTACTTC
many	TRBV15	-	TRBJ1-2	CATSRERQWTGYGYTF	TGTGCCACCAGCAGGGAAAGACAGTGGACTGGGTATGGCTACACCTTC